This T cell receptor beta chain was sequenced during a study of blood T cell repertoires in COVID-19. At the level of the study: COVID-19 samples from acute and convalescent phases originated in the United States, Italy and Spain. Nucleic acid was either cDNA or gDNA, and it came from T cells, B-cell-depleted T cells, or PBMCs.

After removal of 5 bases from V and 4 bases from J, the junction contained 8 bases not matched to a gene. In germline, CDR1 is PRHDT, CDR2 FYEKMQ (reference sequence). CDR3 length: 16 amino acids. Original methodology: Amplification from reference gene primers served as the basis for estimated nucleated cell counts. Libraries were prepared by immunoSEQ multiplex PCR; TCRdb keeps only in-frame clonotypes and omits some of them. V and J calls and clone size follow that table, whereas D and trimming were derived from the DNA. The table has about 670,000 clones, 85% to 90% seen once. The receptor was isolated from a woman under 30 with acute or convalescent COVID-19. The sample taken for sequencing was peripheral blood. The rearrangement links TRBV13 to TRBJ1-1, with 12 bases identical to TRBD1. CDR3 sequence reads: CASSPRDRGRGTEAFF. The CDR3, as DNA: TGTGCCAGCAGCCCTCGGGACAGGGGGCGGGGCACTGAAGCTTTCTTT. The full variable domain, with the rest looked up from reference TRBV13 and TRBJ1-1, is AAGVIQSPRHLIKEKRETATLKCYPIPRHDTVYWYQQGPGQDPQFLISFYEKMQSDKGSIPDRFSAQQFSDYHSELNMSSLELGDSALYFCASSPRDRGRGTEAFFGQGTRLTVV.